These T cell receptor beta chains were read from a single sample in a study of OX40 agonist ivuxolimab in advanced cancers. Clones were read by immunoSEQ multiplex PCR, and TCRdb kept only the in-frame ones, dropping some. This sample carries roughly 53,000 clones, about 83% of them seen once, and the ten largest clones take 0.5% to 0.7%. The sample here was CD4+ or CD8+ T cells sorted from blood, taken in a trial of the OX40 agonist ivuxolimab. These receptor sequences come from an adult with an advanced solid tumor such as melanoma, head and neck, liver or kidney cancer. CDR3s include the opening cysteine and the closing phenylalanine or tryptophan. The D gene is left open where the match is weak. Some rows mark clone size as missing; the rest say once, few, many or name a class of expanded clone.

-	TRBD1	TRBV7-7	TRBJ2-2	TGTGCTAGCAGCTTGCAGGGGGCGAACACCGGGGAGCTGTTTTTT	CASSLQGANTGELFF
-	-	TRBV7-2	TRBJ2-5	TGTGCCAGCAGCCCATGGACAGCAGGGCAAGAGACCCAGTACTTC	CASSPWTAGQETQYF
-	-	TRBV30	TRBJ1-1	TGTGCCTGGAGTGTCAACAGGGTTCGACCTGAAGCTTTCTTT	CAWSVNRVRPEAFF
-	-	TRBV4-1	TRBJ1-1	TGCGCCAGCAGCCAAGGCATGCCGACAGAGAACACTGAAGCTTTCTTT	CASSQGMPTENTEAFF
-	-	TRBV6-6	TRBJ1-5	TGTGCCAGCCAAGCCCCCTCAGGGGTAGGCAATCAGCCCCAGCATTTT	CASQAPSGVGNQPQHF
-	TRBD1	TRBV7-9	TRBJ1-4	TGTGCCAGCAGCTTACAGGGGGGCGGTACTAATGAAAAACTGTTTTTT	CASSLQGGGTNEKLFF
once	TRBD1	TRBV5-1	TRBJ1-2	TGCGCCAGCAGCCAATCCGGGACAGCTGATGGCTACACCTTC	CASSQSGTADGYTF
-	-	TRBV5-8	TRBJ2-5	TGTGCCAGCAGCCGAACTGAAGACTCACCAGTACAGTACTTC	CASSRTEDSPVQYF
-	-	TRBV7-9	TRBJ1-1	TGTGCCAGCAGCGCCCAGGGCGGTGTCGGGGGGAACACTGAAGCTTTCTTT	CASSAQGGVGGNTEAFF
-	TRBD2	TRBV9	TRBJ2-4	TGTGCCAGCAGCCCTCGGGAGGGCATGCCGACCAAAAACATTCAGTACTTC	CASSPREGMPTKNIQYF
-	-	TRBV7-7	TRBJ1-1	TGTGCCAGCATCGGTGGGGACACTGAAGCTTTCTTT	CASIGGDTEAFF
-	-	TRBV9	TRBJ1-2	TGTGCCAGCAGCACTAGCCGGGGTGGCTACACCTTC	CASSTSRGGYTF
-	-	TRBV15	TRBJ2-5	TGTGCCACCAGCAGAGCCCCTACGGAGACCCAGTACTTC	CATSRAPTETQYF
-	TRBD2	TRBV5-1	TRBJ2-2	TGCGCCAGCAGCTTGGAGCGGGGGGCCACCGGGGAGCTGTTTTTT	CASSLERGATGELFF
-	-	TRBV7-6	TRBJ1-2	TGTGCCAGCAGCTCGGGTCAGAAAAGGGGCTATGGCTACACCTTC	CASSSGQKRGYGYTF
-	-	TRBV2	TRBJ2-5	TGTGCCAGCAGTGAAACGGGGGAGACCCAGTACTTC	CASSETGETQYF
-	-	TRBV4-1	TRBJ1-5	TGCGCCAGCAGCCACGCCTCGGGGGCTGCTCAGCCCCAGCATTTT	CASSHASGAAQPQHF
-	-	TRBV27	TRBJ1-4	TGTGCCAGCAGTCCCCTTTCGGGGAATAATCATAATGAAAAACTGTTTTTT	CASSPLSGNNHNEKLFF
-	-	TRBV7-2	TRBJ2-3	TGTGCCAGCAGCTTAGTAAGTGGGAGAACAGATACGCAGTATTTT	CASSLVSGRTDTQYF
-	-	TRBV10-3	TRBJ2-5	TGTGCCATCAGGGGACCCCAAGAGACCCAGTACTTC	CAIRGPQETQYF
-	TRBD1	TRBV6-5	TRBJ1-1	TGTGCCATCAGAGGACAGGGAGACACTGAAGCTTTCTTT	CAIRGQGDTEAFF
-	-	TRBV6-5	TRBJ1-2	TGTGCCAGCAGTTCCAATACAGAGATCAGAGGCTATGGCTACACCTTC	CASSSNTEIRGYGYTF
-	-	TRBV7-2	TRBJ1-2	TGTGCCAGCAGCTTAGTGGGCCAGGCGACGGATGGCTACACCTTC	CASSLVGQATDGYTF
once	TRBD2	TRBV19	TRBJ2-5	TGTGCCAGTAGCCGCATGGGCAGCGGGAGAGAGACCCAGTACTTC	CASSRMGSGRETQYF
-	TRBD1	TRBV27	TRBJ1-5	TGTGCCAGCAGTCCCCTAGGACAGGGCAATCAGCCCCAGCATTTT	CASSPLGQGNQPQHF
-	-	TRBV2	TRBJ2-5	TGTGCCAGCAGGGGTGGCGAGACCCAGTACTTC	CASRGGETQYF
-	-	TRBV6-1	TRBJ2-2	TGTGCCAGCAGCTCAGGGAACACCGGGGAGCTGTTTTTT	CASSSGNTGELFF
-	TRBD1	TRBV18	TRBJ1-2	TGTGCCAGCTCACTGTCCGGGACAGGGTCAGCTAACTATGGCTACACCTTC	CASSLSGTGSANYGYTF
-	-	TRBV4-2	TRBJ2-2	TGTGCCAGCAGCCCGAGTGGTGGCGGGGAGCTGTTTTTT	CASSPSGGGELFF
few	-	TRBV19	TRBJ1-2	TGTGCCAGTAGTCGTTCAGGGTCTAACTATGGCTACACCTTC	CASSRSGSNYGYTF
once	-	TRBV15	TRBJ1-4	TGTGCCACCAGCTGGGAAGGGGAAAAACTGTTTTTT	CATSWEGEKLFF
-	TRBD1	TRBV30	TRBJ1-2	TGTGCCTGGAGCGACGCCGGGACAGGGAGCTATGGCTACACCTTC	CAWSDAGTGSYGYTF
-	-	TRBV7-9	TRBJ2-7	TGTGCCAGCAGCCGAAACTTACTGGGGGATGTCTCCTACGAGCAGTACTTC	CASSRNLLGDVSYEQYF
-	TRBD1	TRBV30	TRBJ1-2	TGTGCCTGGTCAGGGGGGGTAAGGTATGGCTACACCTTC	CAWSGGVRYGYTF
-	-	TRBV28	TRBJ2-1	TGTGCCAGCAGTTCGACTAGAAGCCCCTACAATGAGCAGTTCTTC	CASSSTRSPYNEQFF
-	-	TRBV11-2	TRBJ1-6	TGTGCCAGCAGCTTAGAGGGTGACTCACCCCTCCACTTT	CASSLEGDSPLHF
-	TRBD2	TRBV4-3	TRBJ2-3	TGCGCCAGCAGCCAAGTCCCCGGGACTAGCGGGGGGCATAGCACAGATACGCAGTATTTT	CASSQVPGTSGGHSTDTQYF
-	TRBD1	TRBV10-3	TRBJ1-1	TGTGCCATGACACCGGGACAGGGGGCTACCACTGAAGCTTTCTTT	CAMTPGQGATTEAFF
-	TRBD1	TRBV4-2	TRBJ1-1	TGTGCCAGCAGCCAAGAGGGGGACAGGAGCCCGAACACTGAAGCTTTCTTT	CASSQEGDRSPNTEAFF
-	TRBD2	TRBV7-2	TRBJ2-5	TGTGCCAGCAGCACCAGAGCGGGGGGGCCCGAGGCCCAGTACTTC	CASSTRAGGPEAQYF
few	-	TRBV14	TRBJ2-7	TGTGCCAGCAGCCAAGAGGGCGGGACCGATCCCTACGAGCAGTACTTC	CASSQEGGTDPYEQYF
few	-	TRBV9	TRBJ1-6	TGTGCCAGCAGCGTAGTCCTGGATTCACCCCTCCACTTT	CASSVVLDSPLHF
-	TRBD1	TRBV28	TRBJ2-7	TGTGCCAGCAGAAGGACAGGCTACGAGCAGTACTTC	CASRRTGYEQYF
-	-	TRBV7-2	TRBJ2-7	TGTGCCAGCAGCAAAGTCCGGGGCCTTCTCTACGAGCAGTACTTC	CASSKVRGLLYEQYF
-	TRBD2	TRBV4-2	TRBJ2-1	TGTGCCAGCAGCCAGGGGACTAGCGGGGGGCATTTTGACAATGAGCAGTTCTTC	CASSQGTSGGHFDNEQFF
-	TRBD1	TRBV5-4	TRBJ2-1	TGTGCCAGCAGCTCCAACAGGGGGATCCTTTACAATGAGCAGTTCTTC	CASSSNRGILYNEQFF